This is a list of T cell receptor beta chains from one sample in a study of T-cell reconstitution after alpha-beta-depleted transplantation in children. One entry per CDR3 protein results from TCRdb running MiXCR on the PCR reads. The data contain some 640,000 distinct CDR3 sequences, around a sixth of them seen just once; the ten biggest clones take up about 1.1%. The sequenced sample was PBMCs from the stem cell graft donor, obtained from the stem cell graft. These receptors originate from a human donor who donated a stem cell graft to a child with acute myeloid leukemia. The CDR3 runs from the conserved cysteine through the conserved F or W. D genes are given only for firm matches. Clone size, where shown, is once, few, many, or a class for clones that have expanded.

size: many; V: TRBV7-9; D: .; J: TRBJ1-2; DNA: TGTGCCAGCAGCTCCCCGGACGACAACCTCGGCTATGGCTACACCTTC; CDR3: CASSSPDDNLGYGYTF
size: few; V: TRBV7-2; D: .; J: TRBJ2-3; DNA: TGTGCCAGCAGCTTATCGGCCGTGGGGGGAGATACGCAGTATTTT; CDR3: CASSLSAVGGDTQYF
size: .; V: TRBV7-2; D: TRBD1; J: TRBJ1-2; DNA: TGTGCCAGCAGAGGACAGGGGCTGGATGGCTACACCTTC; CDR3: CASRGQGLDGYTF
size: many; V: TRBV20-1; D: TRBD1; J: TRBJ1-5; DNA: TGCAGTGCTGTCGACAGGGTTTCGACTCAGCCCCAGCATTTT; CDR3: CSAVDRVSTQPQHF
size: many; V: TRBV29-1; D: .; J: TRBJ2-1; DNA: TGCAGCATACGGACAGCTTCCTACAATGAGCAGTTCTTC; CDR3: CSIRTASYNEQFF
size: few; V: TRBV20-1; D: TRBD2; J: TRBJ2-5; DNA: TGCAGTGCTACCCAGGGACTAGCGGGGGGGCAAGAGACCCAGTACTTC; CDR3: CSATQGLAGGQETQYF
size: few; V: TRBV4-3; D: TRBD2; J: TRBJ2-1; DNA: TGCGCCAGCAGCCAAGATTCGGGCGGGGGGGCTATAAATGAGCAGTTCTTC; CDR3: CASSQDSGGGAINEQFF
size: few; V: TRBV9; D: .; J: TRBJ2-2; DNA: TGTGCCAGCAGCGTAGGTGGGACACCGAACACCGGGGAGCTGTTTTTT; CDR3: CASSVGGTPNTGELFF
size: many; V: TRBV20-1; D: .; J: TRBJ2-1; DNA: TGCAGTGCTTCGGGGGCCCACAATGAGCAGTTCTTC; CDR3: CSASGAHNEQFF
size: many; V: TRBV5-1; D: .; J: TRBJ2-1; DNA: TGCGCCAGCAGCTTGTCGGACAATGAGCAGTTCTTC; CDR3: CASSLSDNEQFF
size: .; V: TRBV27; D: TRBD2; J: TRBJ2-3; DNA: TGTGCCAGCAGTTCCTTAGCCGGCGGGGGGGGGACAGATACGCAGTATTTT; CDR3: CASSSLAGGGGTDTQYF
size: few; V: TRBV20-1; D: TRBD1; J: TRBJ2-5; DNA: TGCTTTACTGCTCAGGGGGCGATTCCAGAGACCCAGTACTTC; CDR3: CFTAQGAIPETQYF
size: .; V: TRBV6-2/TRBV6-3; D: .; J: TRBJ2-2; DNA: TGTGCCAGCAGTCCAGATAACTCCGGGGAGCTGTTTTTT; CDR3: CASSPDNSGELFF
size: few; V: TRBV12-3/TRBV12-4; D: TRBD2; J: TRBJ2-1; DNA: TGTGCCAGCAGTCCGACTAGCGGGGGGATCACCTACAATGAGCAGTTCTTC; CDR3: CASSPTSGGITYNEQFF
size: many; V: TRBV10-1; D: .; J: TRBJ1-5; DNA: TGCGCCAGCAGTGAGTCGACGAACAGACGAGGACAGCCCCAGCATTTT; CDR3: CASSESTNRRGQPQHF
size: many; V: TRBV20-1; D: .; J: TRBJ1-2; DNA: TGCAGTGCTAGAGACAGGGTGTCTGGCGACACCTTC; CDR3: CSARDRVSGDTF
size: many; V: TRBV29-1; D: TRBD1; J: TRBJ2-2; DNA: TGCAGCGTTGTATTAGGACAGGGTTTCACCGGGGAGCTGTTTTTT; CDR3: CSVVLGQGFTGELFF
size: .; V: TRBV28; D: .; J: TRBJ2-5; DNA: TGTGCCAGCAGTTTAATAGCGACTTTAGATCAGACCCAGTACTTC; CDR3: CASSLIATLDQTQYF
size: few; V: TRBV12-3/TRBV12-4; D: TRBD2; J: TRBJ2-3; DNA: TGTGCCAGCAGTCAGACGGGGGGTACGCAGTATTTT; CDR3: CASSQTGGTQYF
size: few; V: TRBV25-1; D: TRBD1; J: TRBJ1-1; DNA: TGTGCCAGCAGTCCCCCGACAGGGGAGGGGACTGAAGCTTTCTTT; CDR3: CASSPPTGEGTEAFF
size: .; V: TRBV10-1; D: .; J: TRBJ2-2; DNA: TGCGCCAGCAGGAGTGGCAGGGAGAACACCGGGGAGCTGTTTTTT; CDR3: CASRSGRENTGELFF
size: .; V: TRBV7-2; D: TRBD2; J: TRBJ2-5; DNA: TGTGCCAGCAGCCTCGTAAATTTAGCGGGGGGGCAAGAGACCCAGTACTTC; CDR3: CASSLVNLAGGQETQYF
size: few; V: TRBV19; D: TRBD1; J: TRBJ2-3; DNA: TGTGCCAGTAGTAAGACAGGGGATACGCAGTATTTT; CDR3: CASSKTGDTQYF
size: few; V: TRBV27; D: .; J: TRBJ2-3; DNA: TGTGCTTCAAGTGGTAGGGGCTACACAGATACGCAGTATTTT; CDR3: CASSGRGYTDTQYF
size: many; V: TRBV29-1; D: .; J: TRBJ1-1; DNA: TGCAGCGTTGAAGACCGAGGGTGGTCCTCTGAAGCTTTCTTT; CDR3: CSVEDRGWSSEAFF
size: .; V: TRBV7-9; D: .; J: TRBJ1-2; DNA: TGTGCCAGCAGCTTTGAGGGCCCCAATGATGGCTACACCTTC; CDR3: CASSFEGPNDGYTF
size: few; V: TRBV18; D: .; J: TRBJ2-1; DNA: TGTGCCAGCTCCCTAAACAGGATGACCTCCTACAATGAGCAGTTCTTC; CDR3: CASSLNRMTSYNEQFF
size: many; V: TRBV4-2; D: .; J: TRBJ2-3; DNA: TGTGCCAGCAGCCAAGAAGGCAGGGGAGGGACAGATACGCAGTATTTT; CDR3: CASSQEGRGGTDTQYF
size: few; V: TRBV30; D: TRBD1; J: TRBJ1-2; DNA: TGTGCCTGGACCTGGGACAGGTGGAGAGGAGGCTACACCTTC; CDR3: CAWTWDRWRGGYTF
size: .; V: TRBV24-1; D: .; J: TRBJ2-3; DNA: TGTGCCACCGCCACCGAAGGGTCCAGAGATACGCAGTATTTT; CDR3: CATATEGSRDTQYF
size: many; V: TRBV4-2; D: .; J: TRBJ2-5; DNA: TGCGCCAGCAGCCAAGCAGGGGAAGAGACCCAGTACTTC; CDR3: CASSQAGEETQYF
size: .; V: TRBV29-1; D: .; J: TRBJ1-1; DNA: TGCAGCGCCCGGGGGGGGGTGGACACTGAAGCTTTCTTT; CDR3: CSARGGVDTEAFF
size: few; V: TRBV4-3; D: TRBD1; J: TRBJ1-1; DNA: TGCGCCAGCAGCCAAGATTTGGGAAACAGGGGGACGAACACTGAAGCTTTCTTT; CDR3: CASSQDLGNRGTNTEAFF
size: many; V: TRBV20-1; D: TRBD1; J: TRBJ1-1; DNA: TGCAGTGCTAGAGGCGGTTACGGACAGGGCTACACTGAAGCTTTCTTT; CDR3: CSARGGYGQGYTEAFF
size: few; V: TRBV7-8; D: .; J: TRBJ1-2; DNA: TGTGCCAGCAGCTCCCAGGTGCCCTCCTATGGCTACACCTTC; CDR3: CASSSQVPSYGYTF
size: .; V: TRBV4-1; D: .; J: TRBJ2-7; DNA: TGCGCCAGCAGCCAAGATCTTGAGGGGGAACCCTACGAGCAGTACTTC; CDR3: CASSQDLEGEPYEQYF
size: many; V: TRBV5-5; D: TRBD2; J: TRBJ2-7; DNA: TGTGCCAGCAGCTTAGGGACTAGTGTTTACGAGCAGTACTTC; CDR3: CASSLGTSVYEQYF
size: many; V: TRBV20-1; D: .; J: TRBJ1-6; DNA: TGCAGTGCTAGTGTTGGGGCTAATTCACCCCTCCACTTT; CDR3: CSASVGANSPLHF
size: many; V: TRBV10-3; D: .; J: TRBJ2-1; DNA: TGTGCCACCTCTTGGGAGGGGGCAAACAATGAGCAGTTCTTC; CDR3: CATSWEGANNEQFF
size: .; V: TRBV7-8; D: TRBD1; J: TRBJ1-6; DNA: TGTGCCAGCAGCTCTTACAGGGGACAGTCACCCCTCCACTTT; CDR3: CASSSYRGQSPLHF
size: many; V: TRBV2; D: TRBD1; J: TRBJ1-1; DNA: TGTGCCAGCATCCCCGTCAGACAGGGGAAAACTGAAGCTTTCTTT; CDR3: CASIPVRQGKTEAFF
size: many; V: TRBV11-2; D: TRBD1; J: TRBJ2-5; DNA: TGTGCCAGCAGCCCGCTGGGGACAGGGGATGAGACCCAGTACTTC; CDR3: CASSPLGTGDETQYF
size: .; V: TRBV24-1; D: TRBD1; J: TRBJ2-1; DNA: TGTGCCACCAGAGGACAGGATTACAATGAGCAGTTCTTC; CDR3: CATRGQDYNEQFF
size: .; V: TRBV10-3; D: .; J: TRBJ1-3; DNA: TGTGCCATCAGCTCTCCAGCAAGCTCTGGAAACACCATATATTTT; CDR3: CAISSPASSGNTIYF
size: many; V: TRBV15; D: TRBD1; J: TRBJ1-1; DNA: TGTGCCACCAGCAGAGTCAGGGGGCCCACTGAAGCTTTCTTT; CDR3: CATSRVRGPTEAFF
size: few; V: TRBV13; D: .; J: TRBJ2-1; DNA: TGTGCCAGCAGCTTAATACGGGGGCTTTGGAATGAGCAGTTCTTC; CDR3: CASSLIRGLWNEQFF
size: .; V: TRBV12-3/TRBV12-4; D: TRBD2; J: TRBJ2-5; DNA: TGTGCCAGCAGCCCCGGGACTAGCGGGGGACCTCAAGAGACCCAGTACTTC; CDR3: CASSPGTSGGPQETQYF
size: .; V: TRBV15; D: .; J: TRBJ2-3; DNA: TGTGCCACCAGCAGAGATAAGAGGTTAACCACAGATACGCAGTATTTT; CDR3: CATSRDKRLTTDTQYF
size: .; V: TRBV7-2; D: .; J: TRBJ1-4; DNA: TGTGCCAGCAGAGGGGGGCTGAGTGAAAAACTGTTTTTT; CDR3: CASRGGLSEKLFF
size: .; V: TRBV24-1; D: .; J: TRBJ2-3; DNA: TGTGCCACCAGTGATCCCCTCGTGGCAGGGTCAACAGATACGCAGTATTTT; CDR3: CATSDPLVAGSTDTQYF
size: many; V: TRBV6-5; D: TRBD1; J: TRBJ2-7; DNA: TGTGCCAGCAGTCTCGACAGGGCTTTTTCCTACGAGCAGTACTTC; CDR3: CASSLDRAFSYEQYF
size: many; V: TRBV20-1; D: .; J: TRBJ2-5; DNA: TGCAGTGCTAGAGATCAAGGGGGTGGGTCGGAGACCCAGTACTTC; CDR3: CSARDQGGGSETQYF
size: few; V: TRBV7-9; D: .; J: TRBJ2-1; DNA: TGTGCCAGCAGCTTGGGGGACTTCGATGAGCAGTTCTTC; CDR3: CASSLGDFDEQFF